Detailed here is one TCR beta chain. The source of the sample is a study of neurological immune-mediated disorders. MiXCR, run by TCRdb on the 5' RACE reads, gives a single entry per CDR3 protein. The table has roughly 30,000 distinct CDR3 sequences, around 5.9% seen once. The CDR3 extends over 11 amino acids. CDR1 is KGHSH and CDR2 is LQKENI in the germline V gene. Trimming took 5 bases from V and 3 from J, leaving 4 bases between them. Sample: CD4+ T cells from blood. The TCR comes from a woman between 45 and 65 years old in good health. This chain uses TRBV18 with TRBJ1-1; D is ambiguous. The DNA of the CDR3 is TGTGCCAGCTCATTCGACACTGAAGCTTTCTTT. Translated, it gives CASSFDTEAFF.